A selection of T cell receptor beta chains follows, all from one sample in a study of early T cells in non-severe SARS-CoV-2 infection. MiXCR, applied by TCRdb to the 5' RACE reads, yields one record per CDR3 protein. The top ten hold about 6.1% of the sample, which has about 69,000 distinct CDR3 sequences, roughly 10% seen once. Sequencing was carried out using whole blood. The receptors originated from an adult who was a healthcare worker with PCR-confirmed SARS-CoV-2 infection or an uninfected control (not recorded which). Both conserved end residues are part of each CDR3. D genes are given only for firm matches. Rows give clone size only sometimes, using once, few, many, or a class for an expanded clone.

size | J | D | V | DNA | CDR3
many | TRBJ2-7 | TRBD2 | TRBV5-1 | TGCGCCAGCAGCCGGGAGGCTGGGGGAGGAATCCCCTACGAGCAGTACTTC | CASSREAGGGIPYEQYF
. | TRBJ2-2 | . | TRBV6-6 | TGTGCCAGCAGCAACGGCCCAGGGGAGCTGTTTTTT | CASSNGPGELFF
few | TRBJ1-3 | . | TRBV4-3 | TGCGCCAGCAGCCAAGACTCCACCAGACACTCTGGAAACACCATATATTTT | CASSQDSTRHSGNTIYF
few | TRBJ1-1 | . | TRBV4-1 | TGCGCCAGCAGCCAAGAGCGGTGGGCCACTGAAGCTTTCTTT | CASSQERWATEAFF
. | TRBJ2-1 | TRBD2 | TRBV27 | TGTGCCAGCAGTCCCACTAGCGGGAGGTTCAATGAGCAGCTCTTC | CASSPTSGRFNEQLF
few | TRBJ2-1 | . | TRBV4-1 | TGCGCCAGCAGCCTGTTCGGGACTGATGAGCAGTTCTTC | CASSLFGTDEQFF
. | TRBJ1-1 | . | TRBV28 | TGTGCCAGCAGTTTGCTCATCGACAGCACTGAAGCTTTCTTT | CASSLLIDSTEAFF
many | TRBJ2-2 | . | TRBV7-2 | TGTGCCAGCAGCTTAGATTTCGAGGCGGGTCGGGCCGGGGAGCTGTTTTTT | CASSLDFEAGRAGELFF
. | TRBJ2-5 | . | TRBV14 | TGTGCCAGCAGCCAAGAATGGACACGAGAGACCCAGTACTTC | CASSQEWTRETQYF
. | TRBJ2-3 | . | TRBV7-9 | TGTGCCAGCAGCTTGGCTCTTAGCACAGATACGCAGTATTTT | CASSLALSTDTQYF
many | TRBJ2-7 | . | TRBV19 | TGTGCCAGTAGTATCCAACAGGGAGACAACGAGCAGTACTTC | CASSIQQGDNEQYF
many | TRBJ2-7 | . | TRBV4-2 | TGTGCCAGCAGCCCGACTAGATCCGCCGAGCAGTACTTC | CASSPTRSAEQYF
many | TRBJ2-3 | TRBD1 | TRBV5-1 | TGCGCCAGCAGGCTTGGGACAGGGACCGAAGATACGCAGTATTTT | CASRLGTGTEDTQYF
many | TRBJ1-2 | . | TRBV7-9 | TGTGCCAGCAGCTTAAGTGACAGACGCTATGGCTACACCTTC | CASSLSDRRYGYTF
. | TRBJ2-2 | TRBD1 | TRBV7-7 | TGTGCCAGCAGCCCCCGGACAGGGGAGGCCGGGGAGCTGTTTTTT | CASSPRTGEAGELFF
many | TRBJ2-5 | . | TRBV24-1 | TGTGCCACCTCCCTCAAAGAGACCCAGTACTTC | CATSLKETQYF
few | TRBJ1-1 | TRBD1 | TRBV29-1 | TGCAGCGCCAGGACAGGGCGCGGCACTGAAGCTTTCTTT | CSARTGRGTEAFF
many | TRBJ1-6 | . | TRBV28 | TGTGCCAGCAGTTTGCCCCGGGGCTCGACCGGTAATTCACCCCTCCACTTT | CASSLPRGSTGNSPLHF
few | TRBJ2-3 | . | TRBV28 | TGTGCCAGCAGTCGAAAGCAGGGGTCAGATACGCAGTATTTT | CASSRKQGSDTQYF
many | TRBJ1-1 | . | TRBV25-1 | TGTGCCAGCAGGCTAAGGGATGCGGCTTTCTTT | CASRLRDAAFF
few | TRBJ2-7 | . | TRBV5-1 | TGCGCCAGCAGTGAGAGGGTCTCCTACGAGCAGTACTTC | CASSERVSYEQYF
few | TRBJ2-7 | . | TRBV5-1 | TGCGCCAGCAGGATTGACAGCTCCTACGAGCAGTACTTC | CASRIDSSYEQYF
many | TRBJ2-1 | TRBD2 | TRBV29-1 | TGCAGCGTTCTGACTAGCGGATACAATGAGCAGTTCTTC | CSVLTSGYNEQFF
. | TRBJ1-2 | . | TRBV30 | TGTGCCTGGAGTGACAGGAGTTACTATGGCTACACCTTC | CAWSDRSYYGYTF
. | TRBJ1-1 | TRBD1 | TRBV28 | TGTGCCAGCAGTGACTGGACAGGGGGCACTGAAGCTTTCTTT | CASSDWTGGTEAFF